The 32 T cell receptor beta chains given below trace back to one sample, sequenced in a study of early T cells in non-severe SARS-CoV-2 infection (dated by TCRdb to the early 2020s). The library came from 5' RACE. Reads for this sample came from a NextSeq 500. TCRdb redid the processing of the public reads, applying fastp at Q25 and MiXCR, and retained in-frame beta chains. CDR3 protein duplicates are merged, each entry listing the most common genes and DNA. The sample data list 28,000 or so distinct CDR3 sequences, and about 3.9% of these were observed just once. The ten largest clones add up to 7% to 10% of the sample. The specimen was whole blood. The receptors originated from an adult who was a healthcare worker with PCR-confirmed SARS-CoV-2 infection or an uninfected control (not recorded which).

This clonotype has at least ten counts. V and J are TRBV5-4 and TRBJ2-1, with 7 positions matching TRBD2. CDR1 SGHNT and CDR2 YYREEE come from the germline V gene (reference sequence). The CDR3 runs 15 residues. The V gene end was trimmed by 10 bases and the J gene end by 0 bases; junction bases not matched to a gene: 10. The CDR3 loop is CALRAGPFSYNEQFF. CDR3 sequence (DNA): TGTGCCCTAAGAGCGGGGCCCTTCTCCTACAATGAGCAGTTCTTC.

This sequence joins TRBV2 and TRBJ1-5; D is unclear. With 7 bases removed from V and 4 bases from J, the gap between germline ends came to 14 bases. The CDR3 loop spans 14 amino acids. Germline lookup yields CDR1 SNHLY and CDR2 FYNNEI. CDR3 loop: CASTGDVGNQPQHF. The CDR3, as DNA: TGTGCCAGCACGGGAGATGTCGGGAATCAGCCCCAGCATTTT. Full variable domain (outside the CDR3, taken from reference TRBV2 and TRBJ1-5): EPEVTQTPSHQVTQMGQEVILRCVPISNHLYFYWYRQILGQKVEFLVSFYNNEISEKSEIFDDQFSVERPDGSNFTLKIRSTKLEDSAMYFCASTGDVGNQPQHFGDGTRLSIL.

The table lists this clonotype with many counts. In DNA, the CDR3 is TGTGCCAGCAGTGGCAGCGGGGGGCCTCGCTCCTACGAGCAGTACTTC. Translated: CASSGSGGPRSYEQYF. The chain couples TRBV2 to TRBJ2-7, with TRBD2 matching over 9 bases. This CDR3 contains 16 residues. The germline V gene encodes CDR1 SNHLY and CDR2 FYNNEI. Trimming cost V 4 bases and J 0 bases; bases outside gene matches: 7.

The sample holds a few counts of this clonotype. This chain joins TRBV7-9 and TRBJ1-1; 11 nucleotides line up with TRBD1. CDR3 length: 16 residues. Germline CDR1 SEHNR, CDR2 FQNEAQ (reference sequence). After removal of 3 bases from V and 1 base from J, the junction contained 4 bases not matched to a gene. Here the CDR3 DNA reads TGTGCCAGCAGCTTTAAGGACAGGGGGCCGAACACTGAAGCTTTCTTT. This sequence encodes CASSFKDRGPNTEAFF.

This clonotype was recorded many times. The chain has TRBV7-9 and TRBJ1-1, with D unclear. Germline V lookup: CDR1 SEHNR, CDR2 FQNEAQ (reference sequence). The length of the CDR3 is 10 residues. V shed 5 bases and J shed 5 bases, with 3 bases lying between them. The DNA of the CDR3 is TGTGCCAGCAGCCGAACTGAAGCTTTCTTT. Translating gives CASSRTEAFF.

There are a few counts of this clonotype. The DNA of the CDR3 is TGTGCCAGCAGCGTAGGTGCCTCGGGGATCTCCGGGGAGCTGTTTTTT. Translating gives CASSVGASGISGELFF. The chain combines TRBV9 with TRBJ2-2, with a possible D match to TRBD2 (5 bases). The CDR3 has 16 amino acids. The V gene's germline CDR1 is SGDLS and CDR2 YYNGEE. V was shortened by 0 bases and J by 6 bases, with 15 bases between the two germline ends.

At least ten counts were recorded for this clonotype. CDR3: CASSLSGEVEQYF. The CDR3 DNA reads as TGTGCCAGCAGTCTTAGCGGGGAAGTCGAGCAGTACTTC. The chain carries TRBV12-3 or TRBV12-4 and TRBJ2-7, with 8 bases matching TRBD2. V lost 5 bases, J lost 6 bases, and 6 bases stayed unmatched. The CDR3 loop spans 13 amino acids.

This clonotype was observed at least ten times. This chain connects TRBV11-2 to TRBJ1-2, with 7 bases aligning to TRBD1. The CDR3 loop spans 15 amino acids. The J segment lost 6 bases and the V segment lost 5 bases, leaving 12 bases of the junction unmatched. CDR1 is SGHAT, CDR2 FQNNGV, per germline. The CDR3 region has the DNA TGTGCCAGCAGCCCCGTCCGGACAGGAGGAGATGGCTACACCTTC. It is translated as CASSPVRTGGDGYTF.

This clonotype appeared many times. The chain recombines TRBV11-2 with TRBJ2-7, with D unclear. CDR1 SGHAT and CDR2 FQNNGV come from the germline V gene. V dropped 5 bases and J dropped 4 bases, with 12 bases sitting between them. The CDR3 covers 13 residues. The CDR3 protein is CASSIRHYYEQYF. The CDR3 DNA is TGTGCCAGCAGCATTAGACATTATTACGAGCAGTACTTC.

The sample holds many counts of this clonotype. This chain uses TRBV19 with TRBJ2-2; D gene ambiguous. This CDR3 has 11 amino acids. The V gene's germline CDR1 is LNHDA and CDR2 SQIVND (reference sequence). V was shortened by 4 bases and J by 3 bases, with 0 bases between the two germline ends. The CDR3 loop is CASSNTGELFF. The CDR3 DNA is TGTGCCAGTAGTAACACCGGGGAGCTGTTTTTT.

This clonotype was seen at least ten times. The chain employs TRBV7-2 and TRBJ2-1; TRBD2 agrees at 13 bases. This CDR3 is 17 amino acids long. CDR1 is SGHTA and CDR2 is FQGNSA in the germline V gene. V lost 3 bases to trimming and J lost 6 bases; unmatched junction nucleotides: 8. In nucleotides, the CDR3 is TGTGCCAGCAGCTTGGGACTAGCGGGATTTTCCACCAATGAGCAGTTCTTC. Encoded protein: CASSLGLAGFSTNEQFF.

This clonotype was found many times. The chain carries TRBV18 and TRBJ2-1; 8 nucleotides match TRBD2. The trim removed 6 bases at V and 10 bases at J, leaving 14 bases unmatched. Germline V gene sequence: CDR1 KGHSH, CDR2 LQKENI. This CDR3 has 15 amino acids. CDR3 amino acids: CASSTGLGVLGEQFF. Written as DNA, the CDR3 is TGTGCCAGCTCGACGGGACTAGGGGTCCTCGGGGAGCAGTTCTTC.

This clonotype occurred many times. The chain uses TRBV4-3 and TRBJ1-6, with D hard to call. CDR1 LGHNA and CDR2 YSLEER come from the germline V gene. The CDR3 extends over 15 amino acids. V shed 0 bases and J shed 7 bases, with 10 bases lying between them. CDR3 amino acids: CASSQDQYQNSPLHF. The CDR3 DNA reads TGCGCCAGCAGCCAAGATCAGTACCAAAATTCACCCCTCCACTTT.

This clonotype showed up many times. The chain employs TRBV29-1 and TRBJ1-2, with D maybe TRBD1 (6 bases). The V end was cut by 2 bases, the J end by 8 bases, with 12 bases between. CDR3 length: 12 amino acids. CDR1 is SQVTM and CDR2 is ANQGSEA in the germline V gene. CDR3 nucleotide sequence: TGCAGCGTTGAACGCTCAGGGGTAGGCTACACCTTC. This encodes CSVERSGVGYTF. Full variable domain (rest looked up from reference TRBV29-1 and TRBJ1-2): SAVISQKPSRDICQRGTSLTIQCQVDSQVTMMFWYRQQPGQSLTLIATANQGSEATYESGFVIDKFPISRPNLTFSTLTVSNMSPEDSSIYLCSVERSGVGYTFGSGTRLTVV.

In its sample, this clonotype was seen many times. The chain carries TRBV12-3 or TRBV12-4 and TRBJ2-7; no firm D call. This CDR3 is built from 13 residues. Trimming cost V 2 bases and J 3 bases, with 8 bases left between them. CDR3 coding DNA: TGTGCCAGCAGTTTAAATGGGCTCTACGAGCAGTACTTC. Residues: CASSLNGLYEQYF.

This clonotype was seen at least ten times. Here the CDR3 DNA reads TGTGCCAGAATCCCGGGCTGGGAGGAAAAACTGTTTTTT. Translating it yields CARIPGWEEKLFF. The V and J genes are TRBV5-3 and TRBJ1-4; D is unresolved. TRBV5-3 is labeled an ORF, and its function is uncertain. The CDR3 is 13 residues long. Trimming shortened V by 6 bases and J by 8 bases, and 14 bases separated the two germline ends.

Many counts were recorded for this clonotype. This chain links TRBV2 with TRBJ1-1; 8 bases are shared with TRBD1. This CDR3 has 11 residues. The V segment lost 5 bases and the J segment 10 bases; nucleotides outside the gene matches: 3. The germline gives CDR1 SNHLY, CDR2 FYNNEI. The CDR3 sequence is CASSSDRVAFF. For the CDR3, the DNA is TGTGCCAGCAGTTCGGACAGGGTAGCTTTCTTT.

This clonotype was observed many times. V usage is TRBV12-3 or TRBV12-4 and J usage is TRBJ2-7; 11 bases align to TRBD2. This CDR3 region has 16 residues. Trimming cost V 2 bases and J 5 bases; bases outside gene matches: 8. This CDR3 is CASSLLLSGRADEQYF. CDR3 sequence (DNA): TGTGCCAGCAGTTTACTCCTTAGCGGGAGGGCCGACGAGCAGTACTTC.

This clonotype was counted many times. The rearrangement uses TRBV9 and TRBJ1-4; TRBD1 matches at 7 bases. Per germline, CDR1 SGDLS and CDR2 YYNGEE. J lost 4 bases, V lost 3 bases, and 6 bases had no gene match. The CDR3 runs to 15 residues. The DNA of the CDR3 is TGTGCCAGCAGCGAGGCCGGGACAGTTAATGAAAAACTGTTTTTT. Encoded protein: CASSEAGTVNEKLFF.

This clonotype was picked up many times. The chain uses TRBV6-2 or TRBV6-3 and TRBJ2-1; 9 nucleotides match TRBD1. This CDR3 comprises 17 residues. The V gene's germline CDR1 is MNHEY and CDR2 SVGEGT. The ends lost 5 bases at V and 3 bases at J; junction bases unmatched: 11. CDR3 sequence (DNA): TGTGCCAGCAGTGGACCGTGGGGACAGGGACGCTACAATGAGCAGTTCTTC. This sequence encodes CASSGPWGQGRYNEQFF.

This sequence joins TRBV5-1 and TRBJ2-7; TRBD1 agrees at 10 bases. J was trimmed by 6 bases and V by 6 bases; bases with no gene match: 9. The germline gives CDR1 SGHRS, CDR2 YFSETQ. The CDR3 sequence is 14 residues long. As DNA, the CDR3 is TGCGCCAGCACCCGGGACAGGGGTGACGCCGAGCAGTACTTC. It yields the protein CASTRDRGDAEQYF.

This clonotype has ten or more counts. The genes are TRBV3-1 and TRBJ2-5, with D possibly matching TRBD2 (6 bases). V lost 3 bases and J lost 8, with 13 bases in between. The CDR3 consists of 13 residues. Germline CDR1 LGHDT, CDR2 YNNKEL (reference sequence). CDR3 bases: TGTGCCAGCAGCCAGGGACTCGTCAGAACCCAGTACTTC. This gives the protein CASSQGLVRTQYF.

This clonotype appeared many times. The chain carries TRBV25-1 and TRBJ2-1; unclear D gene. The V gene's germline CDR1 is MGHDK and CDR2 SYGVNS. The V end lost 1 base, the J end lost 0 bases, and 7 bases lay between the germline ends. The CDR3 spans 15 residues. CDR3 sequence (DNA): TGTGCCAGCAGTGAATCGTGGGGCTCCTACAATGAGCAGTTCTTC. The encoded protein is CASSESWGSYNEQFF.

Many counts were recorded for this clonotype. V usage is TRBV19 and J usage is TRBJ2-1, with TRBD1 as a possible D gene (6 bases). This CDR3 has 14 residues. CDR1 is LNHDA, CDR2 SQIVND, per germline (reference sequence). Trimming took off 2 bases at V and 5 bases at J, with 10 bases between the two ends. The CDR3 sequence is CASSIQGSNNEQFF. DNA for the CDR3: TGTGCCAGTAGTATACAGGGGTCCAACAATGAGCAGTTCTTC.

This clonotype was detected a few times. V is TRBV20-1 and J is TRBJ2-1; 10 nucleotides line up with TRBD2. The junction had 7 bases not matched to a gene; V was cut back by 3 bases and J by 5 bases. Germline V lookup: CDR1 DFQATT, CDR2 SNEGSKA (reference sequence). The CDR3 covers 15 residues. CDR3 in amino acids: CSASQGTSAHNEQFF. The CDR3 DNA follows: TGCAGTGCTAGCCAAGGGACTAGCGCACACAATGAGCAGTTCTTC.

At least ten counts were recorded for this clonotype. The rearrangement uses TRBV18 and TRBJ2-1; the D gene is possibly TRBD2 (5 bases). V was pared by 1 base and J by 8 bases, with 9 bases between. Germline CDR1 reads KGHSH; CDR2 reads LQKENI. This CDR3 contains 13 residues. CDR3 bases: TGTGCCAGCTCACCACGAGGGAGCGATGAGCAGTTCTTC. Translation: CASSPRGSDEQFF.

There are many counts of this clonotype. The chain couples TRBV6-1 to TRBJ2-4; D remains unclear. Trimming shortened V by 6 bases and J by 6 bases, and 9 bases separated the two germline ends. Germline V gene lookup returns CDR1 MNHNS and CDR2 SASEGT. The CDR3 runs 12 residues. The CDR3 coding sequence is TGTGCCAGCAGCCCGATTGGAAACATTCAGTACTTC. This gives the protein CASSPIGNIQYF.

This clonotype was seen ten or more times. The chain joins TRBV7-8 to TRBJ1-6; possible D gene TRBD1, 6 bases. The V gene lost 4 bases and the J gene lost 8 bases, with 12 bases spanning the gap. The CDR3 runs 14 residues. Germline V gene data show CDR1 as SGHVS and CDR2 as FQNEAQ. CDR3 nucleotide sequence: TGTGCCAGCAGCTATCGGACAGCCGATTCACCCCTCCACTTT. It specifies CASSYRTADSPLHF.

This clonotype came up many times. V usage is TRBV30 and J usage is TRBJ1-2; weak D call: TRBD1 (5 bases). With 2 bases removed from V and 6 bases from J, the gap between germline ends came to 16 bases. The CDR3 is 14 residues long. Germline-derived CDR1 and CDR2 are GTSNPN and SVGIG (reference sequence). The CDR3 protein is CAWSPLLGAHGYTF. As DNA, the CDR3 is TGTGCCTGGAGTCCCCTCCTAGGGGCTCATGGCTACACCTTC.

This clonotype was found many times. The CDR3 protein is CASSFEALGLTEAFF. As DNA, the CDR3 is TGTGCCAGCAGCTTTGAGGCTTTGGGGTTAACTGAAGCTTTCTTT. V is TRBV7-9 and J is TRBJ1-1; the D is unclear. The length of the CDR3 is 15 residues. Germline CDR1 SEHNR, CDR2 FQNEAQ (reference sequence). V was clipped by 3 bases and J by 5 bases, with 16 bases between them.

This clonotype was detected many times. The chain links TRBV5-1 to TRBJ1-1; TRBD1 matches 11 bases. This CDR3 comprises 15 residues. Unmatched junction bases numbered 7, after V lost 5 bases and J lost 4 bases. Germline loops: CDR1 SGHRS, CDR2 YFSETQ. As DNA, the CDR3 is TGCGCCAGCAGTTCGGACAGGGGGCTTGCCACTGAAGCTTTCTTT. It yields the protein CASSSDRGLATEAFF. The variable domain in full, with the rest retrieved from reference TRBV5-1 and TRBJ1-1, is KAGVTQTPRYLIKTRGQQVTLSCSPISGHRSVSWYQQTPGQGLQFLFEYFSETQRNKGNFPGRFSGRQFSNSRSEMNVSTLELGDSALYLCASSSDRGLATEAFFGQGTRLTVV.

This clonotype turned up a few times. DNA for the CDR3: TGTGCCAGCAGCCCAAAGACTAGCGGGGGTCGGGAGCAGTTCTTC. Translated, it gives CASSPKTSGGREQFF. The V and J genes are TRBV5-8 and TRBJ2-1; TRBD2 agrees at 12 bases. This CDR3 is built from 15 residues. With 4 bases clipped from V and 10 bases from J, the junction kept 9 bases outside the gene matches. Germline V gene lookup returns CDR1 SGHTS and CDR2 YDEGEE.